This TCR beta chain originates from a study of OX40 agonist ivuxolimab in advanced cancers. Overall study context: Melanoma, hepatocellular carcinoma, head and neck or renal cell cancer occurred in dose-escalation patients. Study-level findings and limits: More expanded clones were found, on average, in CD8+ than in CD4+ T cells.

As regards this clone: The antigen is not known.

Germline-derived CDR1 and CDR2 are MRHNA and SNTAGT. This CDR3 region has 13 residues. The germline V and J ends were trimmed by 3 bases and 7 bases, with 10 bases remaining between them. Profiling relied on immunoSEQ multiplex PCR, and the TCRdb table lists in-frame clones only, not all of them. The table lists tens of thousands of clones, around 89% of them singletons. The sample consisted of CD4+ or CD8+ T cells sorted from blood, taken in a trial of the OX40 agonist ivuxolimab. The chain uses TRBV6-4 and TRBJ2-1, with a weak D call TRBD1 (5 bases). The clonotype comes from an adult with an advanced solid tumor such as melanoma, head and neck, liver or kidney cancer. CDR3 in DNA: TGTGCCAGCAGTGAGGGTAGGGGTAATGAGCAGTTCTTC. Its translation: CASSEGRGNEQFF.